This TCR beta chain was recovered during a study of tumor-infiltrating lymphocytes in oesophageal squamous cell carcinoma. One entry per CDR3 protein results from TCRdb running MiXCR on the PCR reads. This table holds about 9,700 distinct CDR3 sequences, about 60% found once. The CDR3 is 18 amino acids. V lost 2 bases, J lost 0 bases, and 8 bases stayed unmatched. Per the germline V gene, CDR1 is SGHAT and CDR2 is FQNNGV. V gene TRBV11-2 combines with J gene TRBJ1-5; 9 nucleotides align to TRBD1. The sample comprised esophageal tumor tissue. The TCR originated in a female donor with esophageal squamous cell carcinoma. The CDR3 loop is CASSLFRGTGNSNQPQHF. In nucleotides, the CDR3 is TGTGCCAGCAGCTTATTTCGGGGGACAGGGAATAGCAATCAGCCCCAGCATTTT.